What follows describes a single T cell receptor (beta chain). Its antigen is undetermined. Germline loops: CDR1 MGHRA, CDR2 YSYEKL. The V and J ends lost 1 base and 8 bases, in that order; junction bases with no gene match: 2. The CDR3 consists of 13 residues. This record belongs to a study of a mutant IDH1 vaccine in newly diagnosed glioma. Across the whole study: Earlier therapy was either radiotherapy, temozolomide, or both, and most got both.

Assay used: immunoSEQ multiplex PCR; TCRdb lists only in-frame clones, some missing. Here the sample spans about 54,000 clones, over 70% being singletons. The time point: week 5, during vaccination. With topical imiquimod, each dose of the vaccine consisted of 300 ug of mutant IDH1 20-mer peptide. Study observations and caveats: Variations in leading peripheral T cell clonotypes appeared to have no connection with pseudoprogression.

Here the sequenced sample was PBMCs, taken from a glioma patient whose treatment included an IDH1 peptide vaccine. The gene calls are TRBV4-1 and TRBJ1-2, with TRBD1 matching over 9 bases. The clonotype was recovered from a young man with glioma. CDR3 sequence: CASSQVDRGGYTF. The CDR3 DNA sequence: TGCGCCAGCAGCCAAGTGGACAGGGGCGGCTACACCTTC.